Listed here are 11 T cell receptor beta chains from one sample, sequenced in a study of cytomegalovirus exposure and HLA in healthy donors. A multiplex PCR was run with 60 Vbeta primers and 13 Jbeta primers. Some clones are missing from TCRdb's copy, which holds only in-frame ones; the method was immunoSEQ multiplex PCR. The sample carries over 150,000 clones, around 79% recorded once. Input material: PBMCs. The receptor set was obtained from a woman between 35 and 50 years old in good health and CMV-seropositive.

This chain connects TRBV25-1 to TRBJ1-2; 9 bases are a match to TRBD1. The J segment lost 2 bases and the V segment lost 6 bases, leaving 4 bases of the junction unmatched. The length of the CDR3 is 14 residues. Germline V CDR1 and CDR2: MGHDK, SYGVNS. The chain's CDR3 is CASRPGTGNYGYTF. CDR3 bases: TGTGCCAGCAGACCCGGGACAGGGAACTATGGCTACACCTTC.

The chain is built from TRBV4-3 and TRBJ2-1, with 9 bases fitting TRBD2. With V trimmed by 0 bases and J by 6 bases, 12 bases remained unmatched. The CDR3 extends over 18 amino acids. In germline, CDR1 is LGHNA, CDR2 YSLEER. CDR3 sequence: CASSQDIPLAGSANEQFF. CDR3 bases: TGCGCCAGCAGCCAAGATATCCCCCTAGCGGGAAGCGCCAATGAGCAGTTCTTC.

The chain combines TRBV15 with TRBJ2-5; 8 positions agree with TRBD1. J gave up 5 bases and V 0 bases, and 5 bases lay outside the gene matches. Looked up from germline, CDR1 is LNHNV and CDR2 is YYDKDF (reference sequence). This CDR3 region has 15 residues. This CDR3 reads CATSRESGGTETQYF. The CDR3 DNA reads TGTGCCACCAGCAGAGAATCAGGGGGCACGGAGACCCAGTACTTC.

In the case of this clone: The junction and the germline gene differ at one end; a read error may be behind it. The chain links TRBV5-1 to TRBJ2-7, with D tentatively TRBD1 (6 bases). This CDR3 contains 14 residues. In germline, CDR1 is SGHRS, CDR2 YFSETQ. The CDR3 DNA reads TGCGCCAGCAGCTTGGGCAGGGGAGTAATCGAGCGGTACTTC. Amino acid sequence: CASSLGRGVIERYF.

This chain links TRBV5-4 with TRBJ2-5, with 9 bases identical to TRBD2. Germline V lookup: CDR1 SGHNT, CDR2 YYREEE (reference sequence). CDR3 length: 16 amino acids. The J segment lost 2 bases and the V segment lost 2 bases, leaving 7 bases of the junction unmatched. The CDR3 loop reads CASSLWAGGGQETQYF. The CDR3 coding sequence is TGTGCCAGCAGCTTATGGGCGGGAGGGGGGCAAGAGACCCAGTACTTC.

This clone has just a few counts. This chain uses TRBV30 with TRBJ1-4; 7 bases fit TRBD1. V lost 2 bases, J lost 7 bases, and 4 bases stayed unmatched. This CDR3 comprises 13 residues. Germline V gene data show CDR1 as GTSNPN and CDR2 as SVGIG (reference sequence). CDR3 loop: CAWSRGLGEKLFF. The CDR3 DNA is TGTGCCTGGAGTAGGGGGCTAGGTGAAAAACTGTTTTTT.

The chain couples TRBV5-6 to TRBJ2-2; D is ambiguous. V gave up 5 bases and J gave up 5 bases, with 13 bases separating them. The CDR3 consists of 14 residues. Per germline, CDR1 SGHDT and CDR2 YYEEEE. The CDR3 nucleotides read TGTGCCAGCAGTCCAGAGACTGGGACCGGGGAGCTGTTTTTT. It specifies CASSPETGTGELFF. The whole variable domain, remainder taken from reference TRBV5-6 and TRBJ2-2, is DAGVTQSPTHLIKTRGQQVTLRCSPKSGHDTVSWYQQALGQGPQFIFQYYEEEERQRGNFPDRFSGHQFPNYSSELNVNALLLGDSALYLCASSPETGTGELFFGEGSRLTVL.

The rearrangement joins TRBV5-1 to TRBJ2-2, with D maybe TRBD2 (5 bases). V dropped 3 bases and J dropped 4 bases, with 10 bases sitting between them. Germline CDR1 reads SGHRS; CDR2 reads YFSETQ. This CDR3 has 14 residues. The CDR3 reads CASSYPLGTGELFF. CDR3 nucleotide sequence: TGCGCCAGCAGCTACCCACTAGGCACCGGGGAGCTGTTTTTT.

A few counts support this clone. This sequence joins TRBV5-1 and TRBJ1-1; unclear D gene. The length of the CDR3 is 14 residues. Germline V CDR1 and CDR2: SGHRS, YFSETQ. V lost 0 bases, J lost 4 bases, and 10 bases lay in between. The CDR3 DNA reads TGCGCCAGCAGCTTGGGCCGGGGTAGCACTGAAGCTTTCTTT. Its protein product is CASSLGRGSTEAFF.

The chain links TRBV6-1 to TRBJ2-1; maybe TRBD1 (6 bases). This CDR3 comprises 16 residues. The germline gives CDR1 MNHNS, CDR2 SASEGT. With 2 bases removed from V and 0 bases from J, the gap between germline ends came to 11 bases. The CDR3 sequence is CASSELQGSSYNEQFF. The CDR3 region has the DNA TGTGCCAGCAGTGAATTACAGGGAAGCTCCTACAATGAGCAGTTCTTC.

Here the CDR3 reads CASRDGTVSFNYGYTF. CDR3 sequence (DNA): TGTGCCAGCAGGGACGGGACAGTCTCCTTTAACTATGGCTACACCTTC. The genes are TRBV7-9 and TRBJ1-2; TRBD1 matches at 7 bases. There are 16 residues in the CDR3. The V gene end was trimmed by 6 bases and the J gene end by 1 base; junction bases not matched to a gene: 11. The V gene's germline CDR1 is SEHNR and CDR2 FQNEAQ (reference sequence).